This is a list of T cell receptor beta chains from one sample in a study of blood T cell repertoires in COVID-19. Method: immunoSEQ multiplex PCR; TCRdb's copy keeps in-frame clones and lacks some. The table shows 270,000 or so clones, with approximately 83% occurring only once. Sequencing was done on a sample of peripheral blood. These receptors were collected from a woman aged 45-65 years who had recovered from COVID-19. The CDR3 runs from the conserved cysteine through the conserved F or W. A D gene is named only where the DNA matches it firmly. Clone size is not always given. Where it is, it says once, few, many or a class for expanded clones.

V gene	J gene	D gene	clone size	CDR3 protein	CDR3 DNA
TRBV9	TRBJ1-4	TRBD1	-	CASSVGGQGSEKLFF	TGTGCCAGCAGCGTAGGGGGACAGGGAAGCGAAAAACTGTTTTTT
TRBV19	TRBJ2-5	-	-	CASSNGWGPETQYF	TGTGCCAGTAGTAACGGCTGGGGGCCTGAGACCCAGTACTTC
TRBV18	TRBJ2-7	TRBD2	-	CASSQRTSPVHEQYF	TGTGCCAGCTCACAAAGGACTAGCCCTGTCCACGAGCAGTACTTC
TRBV28	TRBJ2-7	-	-	CASSLYRRGPGEQYF	TGTGCCAGCAGTTTATATCGGAGGGGCCCCGGCGAGCAGTACTTC
TRBV5-4	TRBJ2-2	TRBD1	-	CASSTAGQGERNATGELFF	TGTGCCAGCAGCACAGCGGGACAGGGTGAAAGAAACGCGACCGGGGAGCTGTTTTTT
TRBV6-2/TRBV6-3	TRBJ1-2	TRBD1	-	CASSYSTGEVVDGYTF	TGTGCCAGCAGTTACTCGACAGGGGAAGTTGTCGATGGCTACACCTTC
TRBV7-2	TRBJ2-3	TRBD2	-	CASASGRTGRDTDTQYF	TGTGCCAGCGCTAGCGGGAGAACGGGTCGTGACACAGATACGCAGTATTTT
TRBV4-2	TRBJ2-5	TRBD2	-	CASSQDGSGGQETQYF	TGTGCCAGCAGCCAAGATGGTAGCGGGGGACAAGAGACCCAGTACTTC
TRBV7-9	TRBJ2-1	TRBD2	-	CASSLEAGTSGRFYNEQFF	TGTGCCAGCAGCTTAGAGGCCGGGACTAGCGGGCGATTCTACAATGAGCAGTTCTTC
TRBV6-2/TRBV6-3	TRBJ2-1	TRBD2	once	CASSYGSGGPNEQFF	TGTGCCAGCAGTTACGGTAGCGGGGGGCCCAATGAGCAGTTCTTC
TRBV7-2	TRBJ2-7	-	-	CASSLGGGPPGFYEQYF	TGTGCCAGCAGCTTAGGGGGTGGGCCCCCGGGATTTTACGAGCAGTACTTC
TRBV6-5	TRBJ2-7	-	-	CASSTGTTYEQYF	TGTGCCAGCAGCACAGGGACCACCTACGAGCAGTACTTC
TRBV9	TRBJ2-5	TRBD1	-	CASSSSGTAKETQYF	TGTGCCAGCAGCTCGTCCGGGACAGCGAAAGAGACCCAGTACTTC
TRBV28	TRBJ2-7	TRBD2	-	CASRTSGSNEQYF	TGTGCCAGCCGGACTAGCGGGAGCAACGAGCAGTACTTC
TRBV13	TRBJ2-7	TRBD1	few	CASSLESPGGAYEQYF	TGTGCCAGCAGCTTAGAGAGTCCAGGGGGCGCGTACGAGCAGTACTTC
TRBV6-4	TRBJ1-2	-	-	CASSDSIRVNGYTF	TGTGCCAGCAGTGACTCGATCAGGGTTAATGGCTACACCTTC
TRBV6-5	TRBJ2-7	TRBD1	-	CASTPAGTGINEQYF	TGTGCCAGCACCCCCGCCGGGACAGGGATCAACGAGCAGTACTTC
TRBV18	TRBJ2-2	-	few	CASSPNESGTGELFF	TGTGCCAGCTCACCAAATGAGAGCGGCACCGGGGAGCTGTTTTTT
TRBV11-1	TRBJ2-1	TRBD2	once	CASSPKRGGLYNEQFF	TGTGCCAGCAGCCCCAAGCGGGGGGGCCTGTACAATGAGCAGTTCTTC
TRBV7-6	TRBJ2-1	TRBD2	-	CASSLGLAGLNNEQFF	TGTGCCAGCAGCTTAGGTCTAGCGGGTTTGAACAATGAGCAGTTCTTC
TRBV15	TRBJ1-4	TRBD1	-	CATSSRMAGGNEKLFF	TGTGCCACCAGCAGTCGAATGGCAGGGGGCAATGAAAAACTGTTTTTT
TRBV28	TRBJ1-3	-	-	CASRDGQSGNTIYF	TGTGCCAGCAGGGACGGACAGTCCGGAAACACCATATATTTT
TRBV6-5	TRBJ2-7	TRBD1	-	CASSKTGGSYEQYF	TGTGCCAGCTCTAAAACAGGGGGCTCCTACGAGCAGTACTTC
TRBV4-3	TRBJ2-7	-	few	CASSHQITSDEQYF	TGCGCCAGCAGCCACCAAATAACCAGTGACGAGCAGTACTTC
TRBV7-2	TRBJ1-2	-	-	CASSSTGRANYGYTF	TGTGCCAGCAGCTCCACAGGGCGGGCTAACTATGGCTACACCTTC
TRBV19	TRBJ1-2	-	-	CASKAVNYGYTF	TGTGCCAGTAAAGCGGTAAACTATGGCTACACCTTC
TRBV6-5	TRBJ1-2	-	few	CASSQQGGGRGYTF	TGTGCCAGCAGTCAACAGGGAGGGGGTCGGGGCTACACCTTC
TRBV16	TRBJ1-1	TRBD1	medium-sized	CASSQTGGNTEAFF	TGTGCCAGCAGCCAAACAGGGGGCAACACTGAAGCTTTCTTT
TRBV14	TRBJ2-1	TRBD1	-	CASSQDVGTGAYNEQFF	TGTGCCAGCAGCCAAGATGTGGGGACAGGGGCGTACAATGAGCAGTTCTTC
TRBV9	TRBJ1-6	-	-	CASSASYRIENSPLHF	TGTGCCAGCAGCGCAAGCTACAGGATTGAGAATTCACCCCTCCACTTT
TRBV19	TRBJ2-7	-	-	CASSIGTGASYEQYF	TGTGCCAGTAGTATAGGTACGGGAGCCTCCTACGAGCAGTACTTC
TRBV3-1/TRBV3-2	TRBJ1-1	-	-	CASSQIPGKDTEAFF	TGTGCCAGCAGCCAAATTCCAGGGAAGGACACTGAAGCTTTCTTT
TRBV2	TRBJ2-5	TRBD2	-	CASSQGLGWETQYF	TGTGCCAGCAGCCAGGGACTAGGATGGGAGACCCAGTACTTC
TRBV13	TRBJ2-7	TRBD1	-	CASSGGDRGYEQYF	TGTGCCAGCAGCGGGGGGGACAGGGGCTACGAGCAGTACTTC
TRBV2	TRBJ2-3	TRBD2	once	CASNLAGGLDTQYF	TGTGCCAGCAATTTAGCGGGGGGGCTGGATACGCAGTATTTT
TRBV6-5	TRBJ2-7	-	-	CASRRQEGLYEQYF	TGTGCCAGCAGGAGGCAGGAGGGCCTCTACGAGCAGTACTTC
TRBV7-2	TRBJ2-1	TRBD1	-	CASSSTGTGHNEQFF	TGTGCCAGCAGCTCCACCGGGACAGGGCACAATGAGCAGTTCTTC
TRBV19	TRBJ2-2	-	-	CASSSYTGELFF	TGTGCCAGTAGTTCCTACACCGGGGAGCTGTTTTTT
TRBV28	TRBJ2-2	TRBD1	-	CASSYRTGVNTGELFF	TGTGCCAGCAGTTATCGGACAGGGGTGAACACCGGGGAGCTGTTTTTT
TRBV18	TRBJ2-7	-	-	CASSPGGSYEQYF	TGTGCCAGCTCACCAGGAGGGTCCTACGAGCAGTACTTC
TRBV7-2	TRBJ2-5	-	-	CASSVGEYQETQYF	TGTGCCAGCAGCGTAGGGGAGTACCAAGAGACCCAGTACTTC
TRBV5-6	TRBJ2-7	TRBD2	once	CASSLLLAGVYEQYF	TGTGCCAGCAGCTTGCTCCTAGCGGGGGTTTACGAGCAGTACTTC
TRBV4-2	TRBJ2-2	TRBD1	once	CASSPGQGSTGELFF	TGTGCCAGCAGCCCCGGACAGGGGAGCACCGGGGAGCTGTTTTTT
TRBV27	TRBJ1-1	-	-	CASNARANTEAFF	TGTGCCAGCAATGCCAGGGCTAACACTGAAGCTTTCTTT